What follows describes a single TCR beta chain. The data were obtained in a study of blood T cell repertoires in COVID-19. As for the study in general: The United States, Italy and Spain were the sources of the acute and convalescent COVID-19 samples. The analysed material was cDNA or gDNA that came from T cells, B-cell-depleted T cells, or PBMCs.

Authors' analysis steps: Nucleated cell number was recorded as an estimate derived from reference gene primer amplification. Sequencing used immunoSEQ multiplex PCR; TCRdb keeps in-frame clones, though not all of them. The V and J calls and clone size were taken over from that table, and D and trimming were inferred from the DNA. The sample lists around 150,000 clones, almost 85% occurring once. V dropped 4 bases and J dropped 0 bases, with 11 bases sitting between them. The CDR3 extends over 15 amino acids. The germline CDR1 and CDR2 sequences are SNHLY and FYNNEI. What was sequenced was peripheral blood. This rearrangement joins TRBV2 to TRBJ2-3; maybe TRBD2 (6 bases). This TCR was recovered from a woman over 75 with acute or convalescent COVID-19. The CDR3: CASSGRAASTDTQYF. For the CDR3, the DNA is TGTGCCAGCAGTGGGAGGGCGGCTAGCACAGATACGCAGTATTTT.